The T cell receptor beta chain described here comes from a study of cytomegalovirus exposure and HLA in healthy donors (dated by TCRdb to about 2017). In terms of the full investigation: According to an earlier analysis of around 600 of the donors, 150 million to 200 million T cells yielded roughly 100 million unique TCR beta sequences and about 300 Gb of sequence data. Every discovery cohort repertoire had been produced on one sequencing platform. Among the roughly 370 genotyped donors, around 79% belonged to the genetic ancestry cluster associated with self-reported Caucasian donors. A later genetic analysis used genome-wide SNP genotypes for about 55% of the 666 donors, treating that subset as a discovery cohort. The later analysis used no new phenotypic data to find candidate immune exposures, relying instead on TCR beta sequences and their occurrence across donors. High-throughput TCR immunosequencing, statistical association of individual TCRs with disease status, and machine learning were combined to predict cytomegalovirus infection status. Across about 370 genotyped donors of the cohort, an average of about 220,000 unique TCR beta nucleotide sequences per donor were sequenced, and roughly 18% of those sequences were non-productive. A later analysis re-analyzed previously published TCR beta repertoires from 660 or so donors and added high-resolution HLA genotyping to study TCR occurrence patterns. An earlier analysis of approximately 630 of the donors applied high-throughput TCR beta sequencing to assess whether each TCR beta V gene segment acted as functional or pseudogenic. Using immunosequencing, the study profiled T cell repertoires from 640 or so subjects and related those repertoires to cytomegalovirus serostatus. Because of strong linkage in the cohort, roughly five DR-DQ haplotypes were treated as single units for association and clustering. The aim of the study was to test whether cataloging public T cell receptors could identify signatures of past pathogen exposure. Besides the first cohort of more than 650 subjects, a separate validation cohort made up of 120 or so different subjects was used. Donor age, sex, ethnicity and CMV serostatus were compiled alongside the repertoire data. Class I and class II HLA loci were covered by the typing at four-digit resolution. An early release covering approximately 600 HLA-typed donors comprised roughly 300 gigabases of sequencing data and some 79 million unique TCR sequences. The number of donors typed differed by locus, with 629-630 for A, B, C, DRB1 and DQB1, approximately 500 for DQA1, over 600 for DPA1, and about 450 for DPB1.

General findings and caveats noted by the study authors: It was suggested by the authors that the approach could potentially be generalized to other disease states and immunological phenotypes. The classifier was reported to diagnose cytomegalovirus status with high specificity and sensitivity in both the original and validation cohorts. The only immune exposure information available for the cohort was CMV serostatus. Three of the identified cytomegalovirus-associated TCR beta chains were confirmed in vitro to be specific for cytomegalovirus antigens. Because HLA typing was unavailable for some donors at each locus, only the typed subset was used in association tests. According to a later analysis, parvovirus B19, influenza, CMV and Epstein-Barr virus appeared linked to several top co-occurrence clusters. A further reported finding was that TCR beta sequences accurately predicted the HLA-A and HLA-B alleles for most subjects in the first cohort. A later analysis found that most CMV-associated TCR beta chains appeared HLA-restricted, with HLA associations seemingly driven largely by CMV exposure. Compared with the 666-donor mean, donors in an Asian-associated ancestry cluster had fewer N-insertions in productive TCRs, according to a later genetic analysis. A group of highly shared sequence variants was considered likely to be a technical artifact of the sequencing pipeline. A later analysis found that TCR association rates varied across HLA loci, with DRB1 alleles showing the most associated TCRs and HLA-C alleles the fewest. The earlier analysis of fewer than 750 of the donors excluded roughly 16 rarely observed V segments, including chromosome 9 orphons, because counts were too low. The study gave a list of about 170 TCR beta chains associated with cytomegalovirus. At a false discovery rate of 0.05, a later analysis linked some 18,000 TCR beta sequences to specific HLA alleles. In an earlier analysis of approximately 600 of the donors, most TCR beta V segments were observed in productive rearrangements about 90% or about 30% of the time, broadly matching IMGT annotations. When HLA alleles, especially DR and DQ, strongly co-occurred, attributing TCR associations to individual alleles was difficult. The cohort was sequenced for TCR beta chains only, and without alpha or paired-chain data the features that could be detected were limited. In a later analysis, HLA-associated TCR beta chains showed more clonal expansion and lower generation probabilities than non-associated chains that were equally common. Some IMGT-functional V segments, including TRBV6-2 and TRBV6-3, could not be told apart with the 87-base-pair reads, so those segments were excluded. Linkage disequilibrium might explain the correlated functional status among segregating V segments, but an unknown experimental factor could not be ruled out. Sequencing depth was assumed to be roughly uniform across donors in the presence/absence analyses, though that assumption may not hold. Most TCR sequences were observed very rarely across donors, whereas some public TCRs were present in many individuals. In a later genetic analysis, a missense DCLRE1C variant was associated with V-gene and J-gene trimming of TCR beta chains, and the association was replicated in an independent cohort.

Libraries were built with the immunoSEQ multiplex PCR assay. A mixture of 60 forward primers for TCR Vbeta segments and 13 reverse primers for TCR Jbeta segments was used in the multiplex PCR. Amplification of the CDR3 region of rearranged TCR beta genes was performed with a multiplex PCR assay on genomic DNA. Amplified TCR beta libraries were sequenced as 87-base-pair reads on the Illumina HiSeq System. The source study handled its data this way. Across the 670 or so repertoires, a later analysis counted around 80 million unique TCR beta chains, roughly 11 million of which were shared by at least two donors. A nearest-neighbor algorithm error-corrected the raw reads and collapsed the reads into unique sequences, merging closely related sequences to remove PCR and sequencing errors. To assign V, D and J gene segments, CDR3 sequences were aligned to IMGT reference sequences. Each retained sequence needed at least a six-nucleotide match to both a V gene segment and a J gene segment. A rearrangement was called productive if the CDR3 had no stop codons and remained in frame with V and J, and every other rearrangement was called non-productive. Following IMGT convention, CDR3 was defined as the stretch from the second conserved V-encoded cysteine up to the conserved J-encoded phenylalanine. The earlier analysis of fewer than 700 of the donors excluded sequences that lacked an unambiguous match to a single V gene segment. In an earlier analysis of a few hundred of the donors, V segments were called functional above 56.7% productive rearrangements and were called segregating when the between-donor standard deviation exceeded 5%. To diagnose cytomegalovirus status from the catalog of TCR beta chain sequences, a statistical classification framework was built. In a later analysis, V and J genes were assigned by comparing TCR nucleotide sequences against IMGT/GENE-DB human TR gene sequences. In a later analysis, CDR3 sequences and most-parsimonious VDJ recombination scenarios were assigned using the TCRdist pipeline. In a later analysis, each TCR beta chain was defined by its CDR3 amino acid sequence together with its V-gene family, and reads without a unique V-gene family were excluded. A later analysis removed several hundred highly shared, low-generation-probability nucleotide sequences to deal with suspected cross-contamination and a sequencing artifact. In a later analysis, a clonal expansion index was calculated for each public chain from normalized within-repertoire ranks of inferred template counts. Generation probabilities in a later analysis came from a VDJ recombination model fitted to out-of-frame rearrangements, and those results were checked against IGoR. A later analysis scored TCR-TCR, TCR-HLA and TCR-CMV co-occurrence with hypergeometric tests, applying a repertoire-size bias correction to TCR pairs. False discovery rates were estimated in a later analysis by permuting HLA or CMV assignments 20 times. In a later analysis, co-occurring TCRs were grouped with DBSCAN, and TCRdist sequence similarity was added when clustering was performed within HLA-allele-positive subsets. Repertoires with fewer than 30,000 or more than 120,000 public chains, plus five repertoires with anomalous nucleotide sharing, were excluded from co-occurrence clustering. TCRdb mirrors the immuneACCESS table, restricted to in-frame sequences. Some clones are absent from its copies; in checked studies, under half trace to an unresolved V gene, and the reason for the others is unknown. The V and J calls and clone size are taken from that table; D and trimming were inferred from the DNA. The sample yields some 140,000 clones; roughly 70% were counted once. Roughly 2% of the sample is held by the ten biggest clonotypes.

The CDR3 contains 13 residues, cysteine and phenylalanine counted. The only DNA kept is the CDR3, 39 bases in frame from the first base. In the germline V gene, CDR1 corresponds to MNHNS and CDR2 to SASEGT. This clone was seen more than once but under ten times. No cognate antigen has been identified for it. The junction departs from germline at one end; a sequencing error may be responsible. The cohort consisted of 600 to 700 healthy bone marrow donors. At the time of sampling, every cohort member was nominally healthy, though immune exposures that went unrecorded were likely present. The donor was CMV seronegative and belonged to the group of 352 seronegative cohort members. Each donor provided a peripheral blood sample, and peripheral blood mononuclear cells were used for TCR beta sequencing. The Qiagen DNeasy Blood Extraction Kit was used to extract genomic DNA from the blood cell samples.

This sequence was found in a man aged 30-40 years in good health and CMV-seronegative. The material sequenced was PBMCs. This receptor chain uses TRBV6-1 and TRBJ1-5; confidence is insufficient to name the D gene. The DNA sequence is TGTGCCAGCAGTCGCGGTTTTGCTCAGCCCCAGAATTTT. It translates to CASSRGFAQPQNF.